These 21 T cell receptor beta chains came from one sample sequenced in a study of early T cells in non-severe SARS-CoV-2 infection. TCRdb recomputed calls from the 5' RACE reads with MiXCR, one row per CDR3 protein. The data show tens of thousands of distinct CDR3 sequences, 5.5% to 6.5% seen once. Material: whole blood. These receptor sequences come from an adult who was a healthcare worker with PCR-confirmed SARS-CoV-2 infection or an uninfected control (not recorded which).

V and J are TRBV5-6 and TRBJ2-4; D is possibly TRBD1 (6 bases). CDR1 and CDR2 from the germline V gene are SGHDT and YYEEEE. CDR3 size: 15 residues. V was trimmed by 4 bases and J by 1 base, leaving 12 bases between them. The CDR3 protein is CASSSLQGAKNIQYF. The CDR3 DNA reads TGTGCCAGCAGCAGCTTACAGGGTGCCAAAAACATTCAGTACTTC.

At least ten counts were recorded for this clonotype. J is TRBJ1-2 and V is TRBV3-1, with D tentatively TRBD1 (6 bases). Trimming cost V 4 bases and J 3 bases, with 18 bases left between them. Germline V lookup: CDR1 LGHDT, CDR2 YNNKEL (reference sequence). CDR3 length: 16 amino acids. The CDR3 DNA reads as TGTGCCAGCAGCCCGCCCTTGGGCAGGGGTGACTATGGCTACACCTTC. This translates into CASSPPLGRGDYGYTF.

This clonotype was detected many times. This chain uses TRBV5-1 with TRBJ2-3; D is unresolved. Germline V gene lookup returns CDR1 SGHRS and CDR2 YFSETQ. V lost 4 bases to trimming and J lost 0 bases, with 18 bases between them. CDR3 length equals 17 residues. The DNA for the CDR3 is TGCGCCAGCAGCCCTAGACACTACTCCGCTAGCACAGATACGCAGTATTTT. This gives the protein CASSPRHYSASTDTQYF.

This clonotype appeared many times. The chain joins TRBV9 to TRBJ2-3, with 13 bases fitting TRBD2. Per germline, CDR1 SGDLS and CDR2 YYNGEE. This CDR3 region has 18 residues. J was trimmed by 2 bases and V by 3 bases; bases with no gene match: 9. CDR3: CASSATRTSGGPTDTQYF. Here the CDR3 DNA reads TGTGCCAGCAGCGCGACCCGGACTAGCGGGGGCCCCACAGATACGCAGTATTTT.

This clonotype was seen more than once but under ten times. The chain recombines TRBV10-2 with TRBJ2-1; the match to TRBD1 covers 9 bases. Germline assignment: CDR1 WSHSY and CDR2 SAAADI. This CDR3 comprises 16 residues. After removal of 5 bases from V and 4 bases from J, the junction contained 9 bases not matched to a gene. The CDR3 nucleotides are TGCGCCAGCAGTAGAACGGGACAGGGTCCTTACAATGAGCAGTTCTTC. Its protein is CASSRTGQGPYNEQFF.

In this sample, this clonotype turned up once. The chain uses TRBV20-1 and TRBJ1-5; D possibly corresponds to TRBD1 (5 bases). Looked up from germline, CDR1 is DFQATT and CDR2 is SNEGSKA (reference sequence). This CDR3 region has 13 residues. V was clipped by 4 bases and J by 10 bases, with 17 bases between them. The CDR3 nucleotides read TGCAGTGCTACCCGGGACGGGCAAGCCCCCCAGCATTTT. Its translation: CSATRDGQAPQHF.

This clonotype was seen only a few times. The chain's CDR3 is CATSRGTGEAFF. DNA of the CDR3: TGTGCCACCAGCAGAGGTACGGGCGAAGCTTTCTTT. The V gene is TRBV15, the J gene TRBJ1-1; D is undetermined. The CDR3 loop spans 12 amino acids. With 1 base removed from V and 8 bases from J, the gap between germline ends came to 8 bases. Germline V gene data show CDR1 as LNHNV and CDR2 as YYDKDF (reference sequence).

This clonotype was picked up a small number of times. This CDR3 reads CASSGRDLSTDTQYF. As DNA, the CDR3 is TGTGCCAGCAGTGGCCGGGACCTAAGCACAGATACGCAGTATTTT. V gene TRBV3-1 combines with J gene TRBJ2-3, with D perhaps assigned TRBD1 or TRBD2 (5 bases each). The CDR3 has 15 amino acids. The V and J ends lost 6 bases and 0 bases respectively, with 13 bases between them. The V gene's germline CDR1 is LGHDT and CDR2 YNNKEL (reference sequence).

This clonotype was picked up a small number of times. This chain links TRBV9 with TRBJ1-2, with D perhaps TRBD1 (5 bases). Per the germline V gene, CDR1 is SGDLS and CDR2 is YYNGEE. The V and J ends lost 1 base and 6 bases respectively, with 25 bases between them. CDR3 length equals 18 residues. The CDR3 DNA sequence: TGTGCCAGCAGCGTAAGCCCCCAGGGACTCCGGAGCTGGGATGGCTACACCTTC. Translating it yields CASSVSPQGLRSWDGYTF.

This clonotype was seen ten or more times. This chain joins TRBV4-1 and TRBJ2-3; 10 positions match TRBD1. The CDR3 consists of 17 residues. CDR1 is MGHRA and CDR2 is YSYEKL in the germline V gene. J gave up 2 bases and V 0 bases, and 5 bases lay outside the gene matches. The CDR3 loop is CASSQDRTGGITDTQYF. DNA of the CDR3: TGCGCCAGCAGCCAAGATCGGACAGGGGGGATCACAGATACGCAGTATTTT.

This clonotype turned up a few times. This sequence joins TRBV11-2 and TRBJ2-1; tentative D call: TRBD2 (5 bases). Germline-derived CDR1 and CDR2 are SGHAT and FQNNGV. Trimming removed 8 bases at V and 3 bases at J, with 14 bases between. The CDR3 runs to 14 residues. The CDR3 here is CASHNSRDYNEQFF. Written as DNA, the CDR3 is TGTGCCAGCCACAACTCCCGGGACTACAATGAGCAGTTCTTC.

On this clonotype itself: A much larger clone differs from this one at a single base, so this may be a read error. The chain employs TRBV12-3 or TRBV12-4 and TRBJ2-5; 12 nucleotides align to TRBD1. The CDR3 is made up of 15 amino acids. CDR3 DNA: TGTGCCAGCACCTTGGGGGGACAGGGGGCCAAGACCCAGAACTTC. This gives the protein CASTLGGQGAKTQNF.

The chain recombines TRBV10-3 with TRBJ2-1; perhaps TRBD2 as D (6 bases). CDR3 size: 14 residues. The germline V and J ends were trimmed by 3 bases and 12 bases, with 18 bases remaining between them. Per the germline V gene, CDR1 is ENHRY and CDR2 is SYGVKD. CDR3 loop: CAISDPGTAGGQFF. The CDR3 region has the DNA TGTGCCATCAGTGACCCCGGGACTGCCGGCGGGCAGTTCTTC.

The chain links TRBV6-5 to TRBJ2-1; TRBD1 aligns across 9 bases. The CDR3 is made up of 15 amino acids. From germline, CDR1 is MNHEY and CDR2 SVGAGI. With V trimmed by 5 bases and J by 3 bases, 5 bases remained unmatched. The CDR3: CASSATGGGYNEQFF. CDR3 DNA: TGTGCCAGCAGTGCTACAGGGGGCGGCTACAATGAGCAGTTCTTC.

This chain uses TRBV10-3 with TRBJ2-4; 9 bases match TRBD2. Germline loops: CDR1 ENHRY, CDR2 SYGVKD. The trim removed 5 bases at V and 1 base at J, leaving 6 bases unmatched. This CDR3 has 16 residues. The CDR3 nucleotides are TGTGCCATCAGTTACGGAACTAGCGGGGCCAAAAACATTCAGTACTTC. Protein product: CAISYGTSGAKNIQYF.

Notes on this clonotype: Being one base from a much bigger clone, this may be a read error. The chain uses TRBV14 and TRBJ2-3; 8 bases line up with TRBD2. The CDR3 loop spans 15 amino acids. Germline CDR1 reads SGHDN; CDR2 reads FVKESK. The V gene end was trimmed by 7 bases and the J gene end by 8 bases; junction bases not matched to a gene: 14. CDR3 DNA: TGTGCCAGCAACCAGGCCCGGACTAGCCTTGCTACGCAGTATTTT. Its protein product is CASNQARTSLATQYF.

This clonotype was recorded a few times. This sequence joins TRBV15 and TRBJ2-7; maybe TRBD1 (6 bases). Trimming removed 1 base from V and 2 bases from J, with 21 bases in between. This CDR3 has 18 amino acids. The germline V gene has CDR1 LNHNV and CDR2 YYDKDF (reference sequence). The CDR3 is CATSRALGTPTVTYEQYF. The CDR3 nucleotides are TGTGCCACCAGCAGAGCCCTGGGGACACCGACAGTTACCTACGAGCAGTACTTC.

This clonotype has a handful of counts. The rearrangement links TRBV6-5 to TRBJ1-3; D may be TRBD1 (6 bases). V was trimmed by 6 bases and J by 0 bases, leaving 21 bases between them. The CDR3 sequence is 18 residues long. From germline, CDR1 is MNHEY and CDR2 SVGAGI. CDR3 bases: TGTGCCAGCAGCCGAGGACAGACCAACCCCAGCTCTGGAAACACCATATATTTT. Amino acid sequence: CASSRGQTNPSSGNTIYF.

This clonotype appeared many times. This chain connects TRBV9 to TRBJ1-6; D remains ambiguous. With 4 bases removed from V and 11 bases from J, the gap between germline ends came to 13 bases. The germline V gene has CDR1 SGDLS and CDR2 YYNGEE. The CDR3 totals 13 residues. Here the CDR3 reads CASSQGKETPLHF. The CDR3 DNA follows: TGTGCCAGCAGCCAAGGGAAGGAGACACCCCTCCACTTT.

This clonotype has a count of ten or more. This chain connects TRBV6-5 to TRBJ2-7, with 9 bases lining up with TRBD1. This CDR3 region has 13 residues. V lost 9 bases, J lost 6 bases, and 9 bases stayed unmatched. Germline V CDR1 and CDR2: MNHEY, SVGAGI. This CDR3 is CASHPGQGGEQYF. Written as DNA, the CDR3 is TGTGCCAGTCATCCGGGACAGGGAGGCGAGCAGTACTTC.

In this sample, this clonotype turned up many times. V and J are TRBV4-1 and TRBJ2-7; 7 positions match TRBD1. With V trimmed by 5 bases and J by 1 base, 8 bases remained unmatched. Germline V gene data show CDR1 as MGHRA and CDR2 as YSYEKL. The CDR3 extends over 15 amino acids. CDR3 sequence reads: CASSSRQGRSYEQYF. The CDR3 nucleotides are TGCGCCAGCAGCTCCCGACAGGGACGGTCCTACGAGCAGTACTTC.